One sample yielded the 17 T cell receptor beta chains listed below, sequenced in a study of CD8 T cells in ankylosing spondylitis. From the 5' RACE reads, TCRdb called clonotypes with MiXCR, one entry per CDR3 protein. The sample records 150,000 to 200,000 distinct CDR3 sequences, approximately 32% being singletons. The sequenced sample consisted of synovial fluid, either unsorted or a sorted T cell fraction (not recorded which). The source is a male donor with ankylosing spondylitis.

The rearrangement uses TRBV10-3 and TRBJ2-5, with 9 nucleotides matching TRBD1. Losses at the gene ends were 6 bases for V and 9 bases for J; bases not matched to a gene: 8. CDR1 ENHRY and CDR2 SYGVKD come from the germline V gene. The length of the CDR3 is 13 residues. The CDR3 DNA reads as TGTGCCATCAGGCCGGGACAGGGTGGAGCCCAGTACTTC. Its protein is CAIRPGQGGAQYF.

This sequence joins TRBV7-8 and TRBJ2-5, with 10 bases aligning to TRBD1. The germline CDR1 and CDR2 sequences are SGHVS and FQNEAQ. This CDR3 is 15 amino acids long. The trim removed 5 bases at V and 5 bases at J, leaving 8 bases unmatched. The CDR3: CASSRDRGREETQYF. In DNA, the CDR3 is TGTGCCAGCAGCAGAGACAGGGGGCGCGAGGAGACCCAGTACTTC. Based on the CDR3 plus reference TRBV7-8 and TRBJ2-5, the full variable domain is GAGVSQSPRYKVAKRGQDVALRCDPISGHVSLFWYQQALGQGPEFLTYFQNEAQLDKSGLPSDRFFAERPEGSVSTLKIQRTQQEDSAVYLCASSRDRGREETQYFGPGTRLLVL.

The chain employs TRBV27 and TRBJ1-1; 8 bases line up with TRBD1. The CDR3 extends over 13 amino acids. Looked up from germline, CDR1 is MNHEY and CDR2 is SMNVEV (reference sequence). The trim removed 5 bases at V and 3 bases at J, leaving 2 bases unmatched. The CDR3 bases are TGTGCCAGCAGTCTACAGGGGGACACTGAAGCTTTCTTT. It yields the protein CASSLQGDTEAFF.

J is TRBJ1-6 and V is TRBV5-1; 7 nucleotides line up with TRBD1. Germline V gene sequence: CDR1 SGHRS, CDR2 YFSETQ. Trimming removed 4 bases from V and 4 bases from J; junction bases left unmatched: 5. The CDR3 totals 15 residues. The CDR3 DNA reads TGCGCCAGCAGCGGTACAGGGGTATATAATTCACCCCTCCACTTT. This sequence encodes CASSGTGVYNSPLHF.

This clonotype was recorded a few times. V usage is TRBV4-1 and J usage is TRBJ2-2; D possibly corresponds to TRBD1 (5 bases). This CDR3 has 13 amino acids. Trimming stripped 2 bases from V and 6 bases from J, with 7 bases between. The germline V gene encodes CDR1 MGHRA and CDR2 YSYEKL. The CDR3 DNA reads as TGCGCCAGCAGCCAAAAGGGGCCCGGGGAGCTGTTTTTT. It codes for CASSQKGPGELFF.

V and J are TRBV27 and TRBJ2-7; unclear D gene. The V and J ends lost 2 bases and 6 bases respectively, with 14 bases between them. CDR3 length equals 14 residues. Looked up from germline, CDR1 is MNHEY and CDR2 is SMNVEV (reference sequence). The chain's CDR3 is CASSLNGEGFEQYF. The DNA of the CDR3 is TGTGCCAGCAGTTTAAATGGGGAAGGCTTCGAGCAGTACTTC.

This clonotype is medium-sized. This chain connects TRBV5-1 to TRBJ2-3; possibly TRBD2 for D (5 bases). CDR3 length equals 15 residues. CDR1 and CDR2 from the germline V gene are SGHRS and YFSETQ. Trimming took off 0 bases at V and 2 bases at J, with 10 bases between the two ends. The CDR3 DNA reads TGCGCCAGCAGCTTGGCCGACTATCTCACAGATACGCAGTATTTT. Amino acids: CASSLADYLTDTQYF.

This clonotype occurred many times. The chain is built from TRBV7-2 and TRBJ1-6; D may be TRBD1 (6 bases). Trimming shortened V by 0 bases and J by 0 bases, and 6 bases separated the two germline ends. Germline CDR1 is SGHTA and CDR2 is FQGNSA. There are 16 residues in the CDR3. In DNA form, the CDR3 reads TGTGCCAGCAGCTTAGCAGGGGGCTCCTATAATTCACCCCTCCACTTT. This translates into CASSLAGGSYNSPLHF.

The chain links TRBV28 to TRBJ2-7, with D possibly being TRBD1 or TRBD2 (6 bases each). Germline V gene sequence: CDR1 MDHEN, CDR2 SYDVKM. The CDR3 sequence is 16 residues long. Trimming pared 3 bases from V and 7 bases from J, leaving 22 bases between. The CDR3 sequence: CASSLAGEVLRGEQYF. The CDR3 DNA sequence: TGTGCCAGCAGTTTGGCAGGGGAGGTCCTCAGGGGAGAGCAGTACTTC.

The chain uses TRBV3-1 and TRBJ2-7, with D unresolved. Looked up from germline, CDR1 is LGHDT and CDR2 is YNNKEL (reference sequence). V shed 4 bases and J shed 2 bases, with 6 bases lying between them. This CDR3 region has 12 residues. CDR3 sequence (DNA): TGTGCCAGCAGCCTTAACCCCTACGAGCAGTACTTC. It specifies CASSLNPYEQYF.

The gene calls are TRBV2 and TRBJ2-7, with D perhaps TRBD2 (5 bases). The V gene's germline CDR1 is SNHLY and CDR2 FYNNEI. This CDR3 is 14 amino acids long. V lost 3 bases, J lost 7 bases, and 16 bases lay in between. In DNA, the CDR3 is TGTGCCAGCAGTGACTCGTGGACTGGGATGGAGCAGTACTTC. Its protein is CASSDSWTGMEQYF.

This rearrangement joins TRBV12-3 or TRBV12-4 to TRBJ2-6, with TRBD2 identical over 10 bases. After removal of 6 bases from V and 2 bases from J, the junction contained 4 bases not matched to a gene. The CDR3 loop spans 16 amino acids. CDR3 amino acids: CASRLAGRAGANVLTF. CDR3 in DNA: TGTGCCAGCAGACTAGCGGGACGGGCTGGGGCCAACGTCCTGACTTTC.

The chain is built from TRBV2 and TRBJ2-2, with D perhaps matching TRBD1 (6 bases). V was shortened by 7 bases and J by 6 bases, with 21 bases between the two germline ends. CDR1 is SNHLY and CDR2 is FYNNEI in the germline V gene. The CDR3 length is 16 residues. The CDR3 region is CASNPGATEDPGELFF. The CDR3 region has the DNA TGTGCCAGCAACCCAGGGGCGACGGAGGATCCCGGGGAGCTGTTTTTT.

V gene TRBV19 combines with J gene TRBJ1-5; 9 bases agree with TRBD1. The CDR3 runs to 15 residues. V dropped 8 bases and J dropped 0; count of bases not matched to a gene: 5. The germline V gene has CDR1 LNHDA and CDR2 SQIVND (reference sequence). CDR3 nucleotide sequence: TGTGCCAGTGCGACAGGGGGGTATAGCAATCAGCCCCAGCATTTT. Residues: CASATGGYSNQPQHF.

This chain joins TRBV7-2 and TRBJ1-2; D is unresolved. The length of the CDR3 is 13 residues. Deletions cut 2 bases from V and 7 bases from J, with 11 bases between. Germline V gives CDR1 SGHTA, CDR2 FQGNSA. CDR3 protein: CASSLNQARGYTF. CDR3 DNA sequence: TGTGCCAGCAGCTTAAACCAAGCTCGTGGCTACACCTTC.

This clonotype was detected a few times. This chain joins TRBV30 and TRBJ1-2; no definite D call. This CDR3 is built from 12 residues. Germline V gene data show CDR1 as GTSNPN and CDR2 as SVGIG (reference sequence). V lost 1 base and J 6 bases, leaving 9 bases between the germline ends. CDR3: CAWSAMADGYTF. The DNA of the CDR3 is TGTGCCTGGAGTGCCATGGCGGATGGCTACACCTTC.

This clonotype appeared many times. The gene calls are TRBV20-1 and TRBJ2-4; TRBD2 matches 7 bases. The V segment lost 3 bases and the J segment 3 bases; nucleotides outside the gene matches: 5. Germline values: CDR1 DFQATT, CDR2 SNEGSKA (reference sequence). This CDR3 region has 14 residues. CDR3 sequence reads: CSARREKGKNIQYF. DNA of the CDR3: TGCAGTGCTAGGCGGGAGAAGGGCAAAAACATTCAGTACTTC.